This entry describes one T cell receptor (beta chain). The entry originates in a study of shared clonotypes between healthy human individuals. Germline assignment: CDR1 LGHNA and CDR2 YSLEER. The CDR3 sequence is 15 residues long. Trimming took 1 base from V and 1 from J, leaving 9 bases between them. Assay used: immunoSEQ multiplex PCR; TCRdb lists only in-frame clones, some missing. The data show 2 million to 2.5 million clones, around 93% seen once. The chain combines TRBV4-3 with TRBJ2-3; D remains ambiguous. The sequence came from a man between 18 and 35 years old in good health. Some clones in this sample may be carry-over from other donors' samples. Sequenced sample: naive CD4+ T cells from PBMCs. Subset here: CD45RA+ positively selected. The CDR3 here is CASSQGPVGTDTQYF. The CDR3 bases are TGCGCCAGCAGCCAAGGCCCGGTAGGCACAGATACGCAGTATTTT.